Following are 15 T cell receptor beta chains from one sample sequenced in a study of T cell responses to AZD1222 COVID-19 vaccine. Clones were sequenced by immunoSEQ multiplex PCR, and TCRdb holds only the in-frame ones, with some missing. The repertoire has around 160,000 clones, roughly nine tenths of them found once; the top ten carry around 0.99%. Sequencing used peripheral blood, obtained 28 days after the second AZD1222 dose. The receptors were sampled from an adult who received the AZD1222 COVID-19 vaccine.

J is TRBJ1-2 and V is TRBV7-6, with 7 positions matching TRBD1. With V trimmed by 0 bases and J by 3 bases, 4 bases remained unmatched. This CDR3 spans 15 amino acids. The germline V gene has CDR1 SGHVS and CDR2 FNYEAQ. The CDR3 DNA reads as TGTGCCAGCAGCTTAGCCACAACAGGGGACTATGGCTACACCTTC. Translation gives CASSLATTGDYGYTF.

The chain employs TRBV1 and TRBJ2-5; the table's D call, TRBD2, was not checked against the DNA. TRBV1 is noted as a pseudogene. The CDR3 runs 14 residues. Here the CDR3 DNA reads TGCACCAGCAGCCCGAGTTGTCTAGCGGGACTCCAGTACTTC. It translates to CTSSPSCLAGLQYF.

This clone showed up just once. The chain has TRBV5-1 and TRBJ2-1; no clear D gene. V lost 5 bases to trimming and J lost 0 bases, with 9 bases between them. Germline V CDR1 and CDR2: SGHRS, YFSETQ. This CDR3 has 14 residues. CDR3 region: CASRDLSSYNEQFF. CDR3 DNA: TGCGCCAGCAGGGACCTGAGCTCCTACAATGAGCAGTTCTTC.

The chain links TRBV27 to TRBJ1-5; D might be TRBD1 (6 bases). Germline lookup yields CDR1 MNHEY and CDR2 SMNVEV (reference sequence). V lost 7 bases and J 0 bases, leaving 16 bases between the germline ends. CDR3 size: 16 residues. CDR3 nucleotides: TGTGCCAGCAAACCGGGACACCGGACTAGCAATCAGCCCCAGCATTTT. Translation gives CASKPGHRTSNQPQHF.

The chain is built from TRBV10-3 and TRBJ1-6, with D possibly TRBD1 on 5 matching bases. With 3 bases removed from V and 5 bases from J, the gap between germline ends came to 11 bases. The CDR3 extends over 15 amino acids. Germline CDR1 and CDR2: ENHRY and SYGVKD. CDR3 sequence (DNA): TGTGCCATCAGTGACCAGGGCCTAAATAATTCACCCCTCCACTTT. Its translation is CAISDQGLNNSPLHF.

This chain uses TRBV7-2 with TRBJ1-2; the D gene is possibly TRBD1 (6 bases). Deletions cut 5 bases from V and 5 bases from J, with 15 bases between. The CDR3 sequence is 14 residues long. From germline, CDR1 is SGHTA and CDR2 FQGNSA. CDR3 sequence (DNA): TGTGCCAGCAGCCCCCAGGCGGGGGCATATGGCTACACCTTC. It is translated as CASSPQAGAYGYTF.

J is TRBJ1-2 and V is TRBV7-2; unclear D gene. This CDR3 spans 14 amino acids. V lost 0 bases, J lost 8 bases, and 13 bases lay in between. Germline V CDR1 and CDR2: SGHTA, FQGNSA. The CDR3 here is CASSLAGWQEGYTF. The DNA for the CDR3 is TGTGCCAGCAGCTTAGCTGGGTGGCAAGAAGGCTACACCTTC. The whole variable domain, filled in from reference TRBV7-2 and TRBJ1-2, reads GAGVSQSPSNKVTEKGKDVELRCDPISGHTALYWYRQSLGQGLEFLIYFQGNSAPDKSGLPSDRFSAERTGGSVSTLTIQRTQQEDSAVYLCASSLAGWQEGYTFGSGTRLTVV.

J is TRBJ1-1 and V is TRBV5-1; TRBD1 matches at 10 bases. J was trimmed by 5 bases and V by 2 bases; bases with no gene match: 6. From germline, CDR1 is SGHRS and CDR2 YFSETQ. This CDR3 spans 15 amino acids. CDR3 amino acids: CASSLGDRGETEAFF. CDR3 coding DNA: TGCGCCAGCAGCTTAGGGGACAGGGGTGAAACTGAAGCTTTCTTT. Supplemented by reference TRBV5-1 and TRBJ1-1, the full variable domain reads KAGVTQTPRYLIKTRGQQVTLSCSPISGHRSVSWYQQTPGQGLQFLFEYFSETQRNKGNFPGRFSGRQFSNSRSEMNVSTLELGDSALYLCASSLGDRGETEAFFGQGTRLTVV.

The rearrangement joins TRBV24-1 to TRBJ1-5; D is possibly TRBD1 (5 bases). CDR1 is KGHDR, CDR2 SFDVKD, per germline. This CDR3 has 16 residues. The V gene lost 1 base and the J gene lost 2 bases, with 11 bases spanning the gap. CDR3 DNA sequence: TGTGCCACCAGTGATTTTTCAGGGTTCGGCAATCAGCCCCAGCATTTT. This gives the protein CATSDFSGFGNQPQHF.

V gene TRBV7-9 combines with J gene TRBJ2-1, with a possible D match to TRBD1 (6 bases). Germline V gives CDR1 SEHNR, CDR2 FQNEAQ (reference sequence). The V gene lost 2 bases and the J gene lost 8 bases, with 19 bases spanning the gap. The CDR3 contains 16 residues. The CDR3 sequence is CASSLPPGQSFDEQFF. The CDR3 coding sequence is TGTGCCAGCAGCTTACCCCCGGGACAATCTTTCGATGAGCAGTTCTTC.

The V gene is TRBV3-1 (or the pseudogene TRBV3-2), the J gene TRBJ1-4, with D perhaps TRBD1 (5 bases). CDR1 is LGHDT, CDR2 YNNKEL, per germline (reference sequence). This CDR3 region has 16 residues. Trimming took off 0 bases at V and 1 base at J, with 9 bases between the two ends. The CDR3 sequence: CASSQEGHGTNEKLFF. In DNA, the CDR3 is TGTGCCAGCAGCCAAGAGGGGCATGGAACTAATGAAAAACTGTTTTTT.

The genes are TRBV5-1 and TRBJ2-3; D may be TRBD2 (6 bases). V was cut by 6 bases and J by 3 bases, with 20 bases left in between. There are 16 residues in the CDR3. Germline CDR1 is SGHRS and CDR2 is YFSETQ. CDR3 nucleotides: TGCGCCAGCAAGCAGTGGGGACGGGGGATAACAGATACGCAGTATTTT. Amino acid sequence: CASKQWGRGITDTQYF.

The chain carries TRBV3-1 (or the pseudogene TRBV3-2) and TRBJ2-3; 7 bases map to TRBD1. CDR3 length: 16 residues. Germline CDR1 reads LGHDT; CDR2 reads YNNKEL (reference sequence). The J segment lost 4 bases and the V segment lost 0 bases, leaving 7 bases of the junction unmatched. Written as DNA, the CDR3 is TGTGCCAGCAGCCAAGATTGGTCAGGGGGAGCAGATACGCAGTATTTT. This encodes CASSQDWSGGADTQYF.

The chain combines TRBV7-9 with TRBJ2-1; 10 positions match TRBD2. Germline V CDR1 and CDR2: SEHNR, FQNEAQ (reference sequence). The J segment lost 5 bases and the V segment lost 1 base, leaving 2 bases of the junction unmatched. There are 15 residues in the CDR3. The CDR3 loop reads CASSLVTSGHNEQFF. CDR3 in DNA: TGTGCCAGCAGCTTAGTGACTAGCGGGCACAATGAGCAGTTCTTC.

Only one count was recorded for this clone. The chain carries TRBV18 and TRBJ2-7; weak D call: TRBD2 (6 bases). Trimming took 3 bases from V and 7 from J, leaving 19 bases between them. The germline V gene has CDR1 KGHSH and CDR2 LQKENI. This CDR3 has 15 residues. The DNA of the CDR3 is TGTGCCAGCTCACCGCAGGCGCAGCGGGCGGGGGAGCAGTACTTC. Encoded protein: CASSPQAQRAGEQYF.